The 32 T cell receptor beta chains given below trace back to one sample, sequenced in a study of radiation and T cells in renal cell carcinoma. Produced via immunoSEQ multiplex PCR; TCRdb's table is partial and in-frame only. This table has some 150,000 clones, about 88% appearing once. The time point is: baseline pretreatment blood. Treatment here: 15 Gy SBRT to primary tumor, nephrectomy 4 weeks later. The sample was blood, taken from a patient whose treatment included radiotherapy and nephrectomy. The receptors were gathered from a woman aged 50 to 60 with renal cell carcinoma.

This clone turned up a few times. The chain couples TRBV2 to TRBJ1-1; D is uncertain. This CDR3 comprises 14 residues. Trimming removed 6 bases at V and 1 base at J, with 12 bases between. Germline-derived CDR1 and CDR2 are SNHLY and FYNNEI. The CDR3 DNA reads TGTGCCAGCAGGGTAGAGAGTTCGAACACTGAAGCTTTCTTT. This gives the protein CASRVESSNTEAFF.

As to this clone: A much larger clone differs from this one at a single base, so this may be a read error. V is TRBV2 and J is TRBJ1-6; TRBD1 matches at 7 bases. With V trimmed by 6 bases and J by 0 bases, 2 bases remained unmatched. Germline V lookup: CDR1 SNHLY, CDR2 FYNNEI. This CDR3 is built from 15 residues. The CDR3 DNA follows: TGTGCCAGCAGGGGGGACAGCTCCTATAATTCACCCCTCCACTTT. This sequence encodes CASRGDSSYNSPLHF.

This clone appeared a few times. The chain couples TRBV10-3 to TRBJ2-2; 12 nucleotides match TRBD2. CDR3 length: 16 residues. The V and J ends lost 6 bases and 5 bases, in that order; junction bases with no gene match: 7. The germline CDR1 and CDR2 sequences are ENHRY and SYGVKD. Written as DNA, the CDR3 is TGTGCCATCAGGGGGACTAGCGGGCGTCAGACCGGGGAGCTGTTTTTT. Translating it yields CAIRGTSGRQTGELFF.

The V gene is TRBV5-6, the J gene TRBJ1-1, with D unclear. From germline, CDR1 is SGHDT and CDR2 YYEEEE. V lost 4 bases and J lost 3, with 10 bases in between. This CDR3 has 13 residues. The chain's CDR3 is CASSLDQYTEAFF. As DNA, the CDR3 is TGTGCCAGCAGCCTAGACCAGTACACTGAAGCTTTCTTT.

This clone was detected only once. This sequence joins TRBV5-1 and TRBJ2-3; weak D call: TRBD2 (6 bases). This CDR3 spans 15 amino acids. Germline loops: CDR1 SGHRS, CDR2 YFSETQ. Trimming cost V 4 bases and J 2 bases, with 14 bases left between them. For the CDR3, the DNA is TGCGCCAGCAGCCGTCAAGGAGGGTTCACAGATACGCAGTATTTT. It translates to CASSRQGGFTDTQYF.

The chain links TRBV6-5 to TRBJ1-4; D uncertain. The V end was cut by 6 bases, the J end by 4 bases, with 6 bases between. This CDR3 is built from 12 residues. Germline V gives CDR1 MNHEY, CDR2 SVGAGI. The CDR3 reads CASRRFNEKLFF. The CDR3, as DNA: TGTGCCAGCAGAAGATTTAATGAAAAACTGTTTTTT.

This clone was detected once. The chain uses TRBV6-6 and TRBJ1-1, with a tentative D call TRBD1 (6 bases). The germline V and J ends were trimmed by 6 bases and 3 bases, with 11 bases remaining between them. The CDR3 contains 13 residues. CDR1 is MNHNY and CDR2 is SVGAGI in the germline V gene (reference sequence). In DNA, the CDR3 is TGTGCCAGCAGAACAGGGCTCCACACTGAAGCTTTCTTT. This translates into CASRTGLHTEAFF.

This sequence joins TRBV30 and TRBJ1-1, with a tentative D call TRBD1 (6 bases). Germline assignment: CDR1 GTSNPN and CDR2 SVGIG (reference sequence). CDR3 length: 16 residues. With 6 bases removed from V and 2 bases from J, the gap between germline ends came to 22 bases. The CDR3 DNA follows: TGTGCCTGCCGACGAGTGGACCGGACAGTCAACACTGAAGCTTTCTTT. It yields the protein CACRRVDRTVNTEAFF.

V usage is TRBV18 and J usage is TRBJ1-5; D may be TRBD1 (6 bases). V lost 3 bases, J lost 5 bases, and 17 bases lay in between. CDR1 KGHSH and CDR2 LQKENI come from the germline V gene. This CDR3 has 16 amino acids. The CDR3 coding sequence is TGTGCCAGCTCACCTGACTCCGGGGGGGCACATCAGCCCCAGCATTTT. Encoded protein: CASSPDSGGAHQPQHF.

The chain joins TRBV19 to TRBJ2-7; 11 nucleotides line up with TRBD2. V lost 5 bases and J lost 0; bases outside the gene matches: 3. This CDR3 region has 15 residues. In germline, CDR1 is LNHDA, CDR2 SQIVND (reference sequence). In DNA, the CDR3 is TGTGCCAGTAGTCTTAGCGGGGGGGCCTCCTACGAGCAGTACTTC. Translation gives CASSLSGGASYEQYF.

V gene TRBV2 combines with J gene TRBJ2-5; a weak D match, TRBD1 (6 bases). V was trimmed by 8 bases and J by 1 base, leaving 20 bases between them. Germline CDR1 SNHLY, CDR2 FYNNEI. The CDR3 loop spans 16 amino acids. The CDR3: CASAAPTGTFQETQYF. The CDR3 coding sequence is TGTGCCAGCGCGGCCCCTACAGGGACGTTCCAAGAGACCCAGTACTTC.

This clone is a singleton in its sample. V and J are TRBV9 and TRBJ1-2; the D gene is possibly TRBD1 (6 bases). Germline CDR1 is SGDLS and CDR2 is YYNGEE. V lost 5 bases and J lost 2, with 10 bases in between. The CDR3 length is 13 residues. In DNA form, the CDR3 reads TGTGCCAGCAGGCACAGGGAGAACTATGGCTACACCTTC. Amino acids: CASRHRENYGYTF.

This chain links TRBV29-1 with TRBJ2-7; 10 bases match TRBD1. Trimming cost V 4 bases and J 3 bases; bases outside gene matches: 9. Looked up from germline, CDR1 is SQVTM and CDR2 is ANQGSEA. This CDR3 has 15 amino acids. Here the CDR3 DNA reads TGCAGCGTTGGAGGAACTGGGACAGGGGTCTACGAGCAGTACTTC. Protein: CSVGGTGTGVYEQYF.

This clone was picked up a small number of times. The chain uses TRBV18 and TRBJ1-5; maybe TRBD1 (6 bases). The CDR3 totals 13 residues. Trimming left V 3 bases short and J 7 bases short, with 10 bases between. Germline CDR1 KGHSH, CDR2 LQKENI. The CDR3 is CASSPRGSQPQHF. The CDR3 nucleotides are TGTGCCAGCTCACCCAGGGGATCCCAGCCCCAGCATTTT.

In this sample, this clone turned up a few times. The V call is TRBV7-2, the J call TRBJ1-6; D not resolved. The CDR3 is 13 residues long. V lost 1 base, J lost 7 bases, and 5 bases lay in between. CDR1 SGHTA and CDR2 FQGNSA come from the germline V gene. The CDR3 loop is CASSLEVNSPLHF. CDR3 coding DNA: TGTGCCAGCAGCTTAGAGGTCAATTCACCCCTCCACTTT.

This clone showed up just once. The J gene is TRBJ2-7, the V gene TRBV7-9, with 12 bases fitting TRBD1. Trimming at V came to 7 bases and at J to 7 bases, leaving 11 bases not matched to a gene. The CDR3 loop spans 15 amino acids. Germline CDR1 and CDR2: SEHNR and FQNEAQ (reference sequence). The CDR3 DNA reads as TGTGCCAGCACTCACTGGGACAGGGGGCAATGGGAGCAGTACTTC. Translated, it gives CASTHWDRGQWEQYF.

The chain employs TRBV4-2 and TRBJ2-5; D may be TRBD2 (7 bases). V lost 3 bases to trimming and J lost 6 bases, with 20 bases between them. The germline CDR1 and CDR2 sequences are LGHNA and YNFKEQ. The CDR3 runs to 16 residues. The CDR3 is CASSQAGGGDRQTQYF. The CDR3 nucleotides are TGTGCCAGCAGCCAGGCCGGAGGGGGGGATCGGCAGACCCAGTACTTC.

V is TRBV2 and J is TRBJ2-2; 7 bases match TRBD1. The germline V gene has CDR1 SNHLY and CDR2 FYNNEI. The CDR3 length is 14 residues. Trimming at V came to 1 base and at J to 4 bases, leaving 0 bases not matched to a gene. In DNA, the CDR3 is TGTGCCAGCAGTGAAGACAGGGGCACCGGGGAGCTGTTTTTT. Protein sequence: CASSEDRGTGELFF. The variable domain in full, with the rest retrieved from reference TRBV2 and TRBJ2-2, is EPEVTQTPSHQVTQMGQEVILRCVPISNHLYFYWYRQILGQKVEFLVSFYNNEISEKSEIFDDQFSVERPDGSNFTLKIRSTKLEDSAMYFCASSEDRGTGELFFGEGSRLTVL.

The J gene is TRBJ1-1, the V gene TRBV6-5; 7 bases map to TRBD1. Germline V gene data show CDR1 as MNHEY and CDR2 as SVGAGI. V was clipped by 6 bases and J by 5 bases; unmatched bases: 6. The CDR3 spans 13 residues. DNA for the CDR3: TGTGCCAGCAGAGTGGACAGGAGGACTGAAGCTTTCTTT. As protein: CASRVDRRTEAFF.

The chain's CDR3 is CASSPTQGGGYEQYF. In nucleotides, the CDR3 is TGTGCCAGCAGCCCAACGCAGGGTGGAGGCTACGAGCAGTACTTC. V gene TRBV7-9 combines with J gene TRBJ2-7; D possibly matches TRBD1 or TRBD2 (5 bases each). Trimming shortened V by 5 bases and J by 3 bases, and 17 bases separated the two germline ends. From germline, CDR1 is SEHNR and CDR2 FQNEAQ (reference sequence). This CDR3 spans 15 amino acids.

In DNA, the CDR3 is TGTGCCAGCAGCTTAGGACAACTCACTGAAGCTTTCTTT. Its translation is CASSLGQLTEAFF. This chain uses TRBV7-2 with TRBJ1-1; D remains unclear. This CDR3 contains 13 residues. Per germline, CDR1 SGHTA and CDR2 FQGNSA. The V gene lost 1 base and the J gene lost 4 bases, with 7 bases spanning the gap.

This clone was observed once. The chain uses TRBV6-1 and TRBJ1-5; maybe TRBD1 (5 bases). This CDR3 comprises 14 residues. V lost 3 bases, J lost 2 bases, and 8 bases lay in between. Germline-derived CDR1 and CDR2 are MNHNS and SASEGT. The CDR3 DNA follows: TGTGCCAGCAGTGAGATAGGGGGCAATCAGCCCCAGCATTTT. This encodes CASSEIGGNQPQHF.

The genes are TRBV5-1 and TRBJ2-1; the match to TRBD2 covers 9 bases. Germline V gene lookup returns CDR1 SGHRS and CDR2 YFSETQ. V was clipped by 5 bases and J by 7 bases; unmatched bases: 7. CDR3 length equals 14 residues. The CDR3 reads CASSSASGANEQFF. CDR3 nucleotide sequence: TGCGCCAGCAGTTCGGCTAGCGGGGCGAATGAGCAGTTCTTC.

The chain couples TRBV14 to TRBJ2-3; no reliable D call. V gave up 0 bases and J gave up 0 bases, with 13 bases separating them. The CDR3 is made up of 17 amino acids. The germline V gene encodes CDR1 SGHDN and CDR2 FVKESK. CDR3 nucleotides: TGTGCCAGCAGCCAAGACTTGGCCGGTTATAGCACAGATACGCAGTATTTT. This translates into CASSQDLAGYSTDTQYF.

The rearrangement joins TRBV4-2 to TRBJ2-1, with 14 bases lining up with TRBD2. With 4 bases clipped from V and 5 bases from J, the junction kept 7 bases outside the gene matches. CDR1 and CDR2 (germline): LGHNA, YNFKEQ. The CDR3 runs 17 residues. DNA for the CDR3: TGTGCCAGCAGCCGAGGACTAGCGGGGGGACCAGACAATGAGCAGTTCTTC. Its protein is CASSRGLAGGPDNEQFF.

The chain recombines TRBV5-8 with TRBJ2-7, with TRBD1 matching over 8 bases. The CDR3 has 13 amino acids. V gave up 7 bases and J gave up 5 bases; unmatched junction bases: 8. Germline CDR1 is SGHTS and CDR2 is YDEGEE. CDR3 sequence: CASGPAGGDEQYF. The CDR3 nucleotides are TGTGCCAGCGGGCCTGCAGGGGGCGACGAGCAGTACTTC.

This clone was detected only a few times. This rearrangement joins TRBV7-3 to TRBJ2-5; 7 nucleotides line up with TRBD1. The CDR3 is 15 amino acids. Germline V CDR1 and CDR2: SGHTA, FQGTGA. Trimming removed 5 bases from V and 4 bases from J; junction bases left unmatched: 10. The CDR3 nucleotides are TGTGCCAGCAGCGAGCTCGACAGGGACGGAGAGACCCAGTACTTC. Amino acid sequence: CASSELDRDGETQYF. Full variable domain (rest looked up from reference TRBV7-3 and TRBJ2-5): GAGVSQTPSNKVTEKGKYVELRCDPISGHTALYWYRQSLGQGPEFLIYFQGTGAADDSGLPNDRFFAVRPEGSVSTLKIQRTERGDSAVYLCASSELDRDGETQYFGPGTRLLVL.

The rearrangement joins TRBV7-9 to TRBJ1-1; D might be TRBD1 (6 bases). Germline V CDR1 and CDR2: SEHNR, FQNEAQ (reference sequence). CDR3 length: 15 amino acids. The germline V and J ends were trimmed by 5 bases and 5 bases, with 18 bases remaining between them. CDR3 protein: CASSTWARGRTEAFF. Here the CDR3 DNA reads TGTGCCAGCAGCACATGGGCCAGGGGACGGACTGAAGCTTTCTTT.

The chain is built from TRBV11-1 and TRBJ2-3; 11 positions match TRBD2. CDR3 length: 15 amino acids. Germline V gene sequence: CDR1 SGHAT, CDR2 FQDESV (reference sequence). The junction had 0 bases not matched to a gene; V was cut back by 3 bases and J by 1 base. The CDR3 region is CASSLTSGGTDTQYF. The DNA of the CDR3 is TGTGCCAGCAGCTTGACTAGCGGGGGCACAGATACGCAGTATTTT.

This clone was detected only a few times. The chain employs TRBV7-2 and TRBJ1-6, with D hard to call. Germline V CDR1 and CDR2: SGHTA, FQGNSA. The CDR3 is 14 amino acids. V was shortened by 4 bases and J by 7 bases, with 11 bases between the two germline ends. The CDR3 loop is CASSSPAGNSPLHF. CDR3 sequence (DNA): TGTGCCAGCAGCTCCCCGGCGGGCAATTCACCCCTCCACTTT. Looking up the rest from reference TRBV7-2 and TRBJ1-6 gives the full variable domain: GAGVSQSPSNKVTEKGKDVELRCDPISGHTALYWYRQSLGQGLEFLIYFQGNSAPDKSGLPSDRFSAERTGGSVSTLTIQRTQQEDSAVYLCASSSPAGNSPLHFGNGTRLTVT.

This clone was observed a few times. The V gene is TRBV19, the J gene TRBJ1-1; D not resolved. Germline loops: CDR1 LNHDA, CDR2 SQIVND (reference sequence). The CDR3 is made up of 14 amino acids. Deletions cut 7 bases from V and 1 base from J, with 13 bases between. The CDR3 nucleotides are TGTGCCAGTAAGGGCACCCGAGAGAACACTGAAGCTTTCTTT. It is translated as CASKGTRENTEAFF.

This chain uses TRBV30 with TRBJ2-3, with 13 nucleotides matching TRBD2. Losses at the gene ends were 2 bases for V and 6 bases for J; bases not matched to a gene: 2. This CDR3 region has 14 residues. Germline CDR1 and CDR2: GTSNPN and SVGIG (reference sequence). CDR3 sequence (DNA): TGTGCCTGGAGTACTAGCGGGGGGGCGGATACGCAGTATTTT. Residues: CAWSTSGGADTQYF.